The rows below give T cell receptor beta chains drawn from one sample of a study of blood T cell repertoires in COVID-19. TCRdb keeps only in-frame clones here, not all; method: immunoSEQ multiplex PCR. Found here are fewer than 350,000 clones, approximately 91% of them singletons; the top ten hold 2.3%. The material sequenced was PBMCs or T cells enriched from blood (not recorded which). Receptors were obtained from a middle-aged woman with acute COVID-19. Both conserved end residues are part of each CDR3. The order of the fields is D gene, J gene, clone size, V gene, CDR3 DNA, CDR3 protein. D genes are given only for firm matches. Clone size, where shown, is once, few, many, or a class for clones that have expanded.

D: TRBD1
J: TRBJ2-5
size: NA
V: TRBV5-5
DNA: TGTGCCAGCAGCTTTACTGGGACAGGCCGAGGGGAGACCCAGTACTTC
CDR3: CASSFTGTGRGETQYF

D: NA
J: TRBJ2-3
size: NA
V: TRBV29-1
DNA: TGCAGCGTTGACTCGAGGGGGGACAGTAGGAATACGCAGTATTTT
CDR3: CSVDSRGDSRNTQYF

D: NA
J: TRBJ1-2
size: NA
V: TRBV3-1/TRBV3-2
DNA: TGTGCCAGCAGCCAGCACCCCCGGGTATTACAGGATGGCTACACCTTC
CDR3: CASSQHPRVLQDGYTF

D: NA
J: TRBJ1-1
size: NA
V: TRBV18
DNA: TGTGCCAGCTCACCACCAGAGAGGCGAGGCACTGAAGCTTTCTTT
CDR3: CASSPPERRGTEAFF

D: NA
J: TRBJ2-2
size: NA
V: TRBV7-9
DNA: TGTGCCAGCAGCCCCCCCGAGGGAATAGTCACCGGGGAGCTGTTTTTT
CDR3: CASSPPEGIVTGELFF

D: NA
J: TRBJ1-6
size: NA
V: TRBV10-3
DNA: TGTGCCATCAATCAGGGCGAATCACCCCTCCACTTT
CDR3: CAINQGESPLHF

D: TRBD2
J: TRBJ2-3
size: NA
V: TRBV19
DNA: TGTGCCAGTAGCCTGTTTAGCGGGGGGAGCACAGATACGCAGTATTTT
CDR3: CASSLFSGGSTDTQYF

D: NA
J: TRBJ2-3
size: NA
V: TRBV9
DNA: TGTGCCAGCAGCCAGGAGGGTCTAGACAGCCTAGGGGTCCCAGATACGCAGTATTTT
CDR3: CASSQEGLDSLGVPDTQYF

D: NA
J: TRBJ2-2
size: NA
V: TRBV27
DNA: TGTGCCAGCAGCCCGGTTAGGCAGGTGAACACCGGGGAGCTGTTTTTT
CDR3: CASSPVRQVNTGELFF

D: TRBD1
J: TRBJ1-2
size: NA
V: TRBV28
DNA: TGTGCCAGCAGTAGCGCAGGGGGCGGTGGCTATGGCTACACCTTC
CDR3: CASSSAGGGGYGYTF

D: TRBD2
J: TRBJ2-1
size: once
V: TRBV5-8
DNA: TGTGCCAGCAGCGTTAGCGGGGGCACATACAATGAGCAGTTCTTC
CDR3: CASSVSGGTYNEQFF

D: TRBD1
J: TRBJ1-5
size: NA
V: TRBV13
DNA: TGTGCCAGCAGCTTAGGCAGGGGGCTGATTCAGCCCCAGCATTTT
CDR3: CASSLGRGLIQPQHF

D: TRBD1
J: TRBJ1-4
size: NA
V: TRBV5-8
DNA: TGTGCCAGCAGCTTGCCGGGACAGGGGTCTGAAAAACTGTTTTTT
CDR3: CASSLPGQGSEKLFF

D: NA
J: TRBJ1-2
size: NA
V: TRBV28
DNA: TGTGCCAGCAGTTTTAGGGGGAACTATGGCTACACCTTC
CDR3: CASSFRGNYGYTF

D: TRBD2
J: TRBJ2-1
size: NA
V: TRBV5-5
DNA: TGTGCCAGTACACTAGCGGGAAGCTCCTACAATGAGCAGTTCTTC
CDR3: CASTLAGSSYNEQFF

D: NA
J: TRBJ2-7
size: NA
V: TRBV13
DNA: TGTGCCAGCGGGCTCCGGGACACCTCGTCCCGGCAGTACTTC
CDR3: CASGLRDTSSRQYF

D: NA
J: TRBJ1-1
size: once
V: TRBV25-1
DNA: TGTGCCAGCAGTGAATCAAAATTGAACACTGAAGCTTTCTTT
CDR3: CASSESKLNTEAFF

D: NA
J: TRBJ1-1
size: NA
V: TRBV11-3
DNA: TGTGCCAGCAGCTTAGGCCAAAAGTCGGACACTGAAGCTTTCTTT
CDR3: CASSLGQKSDTEAFF

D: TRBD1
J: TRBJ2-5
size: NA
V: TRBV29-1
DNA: TGCAGCGTGGCTTTAGGGGGCGAGACCCAGTACTTC
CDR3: CSVALGGETQYF

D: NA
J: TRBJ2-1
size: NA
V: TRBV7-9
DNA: TGTGCCAGCAGCTTAGGTAGCCGATACAATGAGCAGTTCTTC
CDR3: CASSLGSRYNEQFF

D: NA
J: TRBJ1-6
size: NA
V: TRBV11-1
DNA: TGTGCCAGCAGCGCGTACAGGAAACTAAATTCACCCCTCCACTTT
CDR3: CASSAYRKLNSPLHF

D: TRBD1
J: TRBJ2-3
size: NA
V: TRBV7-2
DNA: TGTGCCAGCAGCCCCCAGGGGGCCGGAGATACGCAGTATTTT
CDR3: CASSPQGAGDTQYF

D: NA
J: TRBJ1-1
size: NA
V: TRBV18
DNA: TGTGCCAGCTCACCCGCGGGGAACACTGAAGCTTTCTTT
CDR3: CASSPAGNTEAFF

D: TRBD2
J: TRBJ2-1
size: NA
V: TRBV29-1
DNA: TGCAGCGTTTCCCCAAGACTAGCGAAGAGCTCCTACAATGAGCAGTTCTTC
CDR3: CSVSPRLAKSSYNEQFF

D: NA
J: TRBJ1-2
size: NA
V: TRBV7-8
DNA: TGTGCCACGGGAGGGTCCGTCGGGGTGTTCGTCGGGGGCTACACCTTC
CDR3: CATGGSVGVFVGGYTF

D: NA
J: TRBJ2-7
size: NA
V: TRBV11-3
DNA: TGTGCCAGCAGCCTCTCGGTGAGCGAGCAGTACTTC
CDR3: CASSLSVSEQYF

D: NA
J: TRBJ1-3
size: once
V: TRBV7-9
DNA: TGTGCCACCGCCGACCGTTTTAGCGGGTACACCATATATTTT
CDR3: CATADRFSGYTIYF

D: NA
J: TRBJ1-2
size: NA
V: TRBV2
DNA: TGTGCCAGCAGTGAACGGGGAGGGGATAGATCCTTC
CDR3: CASSERGGDRSF

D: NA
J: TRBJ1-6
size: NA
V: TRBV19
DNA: TGTGCCAGCTCCTCGGGGGAGAACTATAATTCACCCCTCCACTTT
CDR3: CASSSGENYNSPLHF

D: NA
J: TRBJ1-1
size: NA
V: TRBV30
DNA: TGTGCCTGGAGTGGGGGCGGGGTGGCTGAAGCTTTCTTT
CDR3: CAWSGGGVAEAFF

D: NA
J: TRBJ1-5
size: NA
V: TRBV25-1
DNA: TGTGCCAGCAGTGATAGTGCGAACAGGGATCAGCCCCAGCATTTT
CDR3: CASSDSANRDQPQHF

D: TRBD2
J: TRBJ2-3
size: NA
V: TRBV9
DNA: TGTGCCAGCAGCGTAGGGGGACTAGCGGACACAGATACGCAGTATTTT
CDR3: CASSVGGLADTDTQYF

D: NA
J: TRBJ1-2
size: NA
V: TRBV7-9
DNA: TGTGCCAGCAGCTTAGATGCAGGGACAATTTATGGCTACACCTTC
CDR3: CASSLDAGTIYGYTF

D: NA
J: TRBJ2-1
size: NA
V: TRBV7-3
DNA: TGTGCCAGCAGCTCTAGGACCTACAATGAGCAGTTCTTC
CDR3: CASSSRTYNEQFF

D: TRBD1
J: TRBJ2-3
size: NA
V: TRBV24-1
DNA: TGTGCCACCAGTGATAGGGACAGGGGTCCCACAGATACGCAGTATTTT
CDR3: CATSDRDRGPTDTQYF

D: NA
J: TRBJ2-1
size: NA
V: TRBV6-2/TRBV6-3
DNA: TGTGCCAGCAGTAGGGGCTACAATGAGCAGTTCTTC
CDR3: CASSRGYNEQFF

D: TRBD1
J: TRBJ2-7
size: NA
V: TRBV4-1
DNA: TGCGCCAGCAGCCCCGGGACAGGGGCCTACGAGCAGTACTTC
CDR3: CASSPGTGAYEQYF

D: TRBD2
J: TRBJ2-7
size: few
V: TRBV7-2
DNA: TGTGCCAGCAGCCCTCAACTAGCGGGAGGATCCCCCGAGCAGTACTTC
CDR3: CASSPQLAGGSPEQYF

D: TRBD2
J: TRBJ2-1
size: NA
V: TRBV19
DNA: TGTGCCAGTAGTATCGGGACTAGCGAGATACTAAAGCAGTTCTTC
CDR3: CASSIGTSEILKQFF

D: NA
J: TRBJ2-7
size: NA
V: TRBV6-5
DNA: TGTGCCACCGAAACAGGCAGCCTTTCCTACGAGCAGTACTTC
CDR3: CATETGSLSYEQYF